Presented here are 2 T cell receptor beta chains from one specimen sequenced in a study of blood T cell repertoires in COVID-19. The method was immunoSEQ multiplex PCR; TCRdb's version includes in-frame clones alone and lacks a portion of them. This sample yields roughly 260,000 clones, of which around four fifths are seen a single time; 3% to 4.5% belongs to the top ten. Sequences were obtained from PBMCs or T cells enriched from blood (not recorded which). The receptor source for this set is a middle-aged woman who had been exposed to COVID-19.

This clone was seen a single time. V usage is TRBV4-1 and J usage is TRBJ1-1, with D hard to call. Trimming left V 3 bases short and J 3 bases short, with 11 bases between. The germline V gene encodes CDR1 MGHRA and CDR2 YSYEKL. The CDR3 extends over 14 amino acids. DNA of the CDR3: TGCGCCAGCAGCCATATCTCGGAGGACACTGAAGCTTTCTTT. Translating gives CASSHISEDTEAFF.

This sequence joins TRBV12-3 or TRBV12-4 and TRBJ1-1, with D unresolved. The ends were cut back, 3 bases at V and 6 bases at J, with 5 bases in the middle. There are 11 residues in the CDR3. This CDR3 reads CASSFHSEAFF. The CDR3 nucleotides are TGTGCCAGCAGTTTCCATTCTGAAGCTTTCTTT.